Detailed here is one TCR beta chain. What it binds is unknown. This specimen comes from a study of regulatory T cells in long-lasting Graves disease. Study findings and constraints: Patients with persistent disease showed a bias toward TRBV28, TRBJ1-2 and TRBJ2-5. The analysis examined peripheral blood only and excluded thyroid tissue.

The CDR3 extends over 20 amino acids. The V gene's germline CDR1 is MDHEN and CDR2 SYDVKM. J gave up 0 bases and V 5 bases, and 18 bases lay outside the gene matches. Noted time point: persistent/refractory GD, antithyroid drugs over 5 years with positive TRAb. Construction of the TCR library relied on RNA isolated from PBMCs. Through Arm-PCR of CDR3 regions and iRepertoire HTBI primers, TCR beta libraries were built. TCRdb fed the multiplex PCR reads into MiXCR, producing one record per CDR3 protein. The sample holds more than 650,000 distinct CDR3 sequences, roughly 30% seen once. Source: peripheral blood mononuclear cells (PBMCs), taken when the disease was refractory, from a patient treated with antithyroid drugs. V and J are TRBV28 and TRBJ1-3, with 8 bases matching TRBD1. This sequence originates from a female donor with Graves disease. The CDR3 is CASSPHGPGTGLFSGNTIYF. DNA of the CDR3: TGTGCCAGCAGTCCACACGGTCCCGGGACAGGCCTCTTCTCTGGAAACACCATATATTTT. Together with reference TRBV28 and TRBJ1-3, the CDR3 gives the full variable domain: DVKVTQSSRYLVKRTGEKVFLECVQDMDHENMFWYRQDPGLGLRLIYFSYDVKMKEKGDIPEGYSVSREKKERFSLILESASTNQTSMYLCASSPHGPGTGLFSGNTIYFGEGSWLTVV.